The source of this T cell receptor (beta chain) is a study of T cell responses to AZD1222 COVID-19 vaccine. Notes on this clone: Its target is not known.

Repertoires were generated with immunoSEQ multiplex PCR, while TCRdb's copy carries only in-frame clones and drops some. The sample has about 120,000 clones, about 90% seen once; the top ten hold around 14%. CDR1 MNHEY and CDR2 SVGAGI come from the germline V gene. The CDR3 runs to 15 residues. Trimming took 5 bases from V and 8 from J; bases not matched to a gene: 9. The study's findings and limits: Sampling that yielded the repertoires occurred only after the peak T cell response.

This clonotype was obtained from an adult in good health. This rearrangement joins TRBV6-5 to TRBJ1-2, with TRBD1 identical over 12 bases. Sequenced here: peripheral blood, sampled on day 0 of AZD1222 vaccination. CDR3 sequence (DNA): TGTGCCAGCAGTAACCCGGGACAGGGGGCCGGGGGCTACACCTTC. Protein sequence: CASSNPGQGAGGYTF.